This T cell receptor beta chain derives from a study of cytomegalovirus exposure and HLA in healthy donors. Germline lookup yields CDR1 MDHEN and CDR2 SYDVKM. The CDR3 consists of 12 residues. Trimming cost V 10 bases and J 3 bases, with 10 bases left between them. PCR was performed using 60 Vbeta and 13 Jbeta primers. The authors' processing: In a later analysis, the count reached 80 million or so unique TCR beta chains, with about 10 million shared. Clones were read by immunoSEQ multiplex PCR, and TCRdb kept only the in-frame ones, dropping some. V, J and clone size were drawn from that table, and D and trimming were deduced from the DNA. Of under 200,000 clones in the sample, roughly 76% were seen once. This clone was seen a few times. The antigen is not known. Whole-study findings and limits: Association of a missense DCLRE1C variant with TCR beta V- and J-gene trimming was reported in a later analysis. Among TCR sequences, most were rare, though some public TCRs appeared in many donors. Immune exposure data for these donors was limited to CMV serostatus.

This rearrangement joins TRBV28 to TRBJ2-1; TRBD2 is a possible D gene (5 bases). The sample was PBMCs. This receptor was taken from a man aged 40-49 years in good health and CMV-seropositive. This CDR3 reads CAIRGVYNEQFF. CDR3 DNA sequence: TGTGCCATACGGGGAGTCTACAATGAGCAGTTCTTC. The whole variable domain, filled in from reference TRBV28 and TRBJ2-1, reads DVKVTQSSRYLVKRTGEKVFLECVQDMDHENMFWYRQDPGLGLRLIYFSYDVKMKEKGDIPEGYSVSREKKERFSLILESASTNQTSMYLCAIRGVYNEQFFGPGTRLTVL.